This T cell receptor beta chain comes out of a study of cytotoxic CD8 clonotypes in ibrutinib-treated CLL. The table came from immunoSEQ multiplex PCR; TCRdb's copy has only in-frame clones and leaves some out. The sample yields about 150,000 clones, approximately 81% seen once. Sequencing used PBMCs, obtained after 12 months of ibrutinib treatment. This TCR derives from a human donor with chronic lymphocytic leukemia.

The CDR3 is CASSPTRERREETQYF. The DNA for the CDR3 is TGTGCCAGCTCACCAACCCGGGAGCGGCGGGAAGAGACCCAGTACTTC. The chain combines TRBV18 with TRBJ2-5, with D possibly matching TRBD2 (6 bases). Germline V CDR1 and CDR2: KGHSH, LQKENI. The CDR3 extends over 16 amino acids. Trimming took off 2 bases at V and 3 bases at J, with 16 bases between the two ends.